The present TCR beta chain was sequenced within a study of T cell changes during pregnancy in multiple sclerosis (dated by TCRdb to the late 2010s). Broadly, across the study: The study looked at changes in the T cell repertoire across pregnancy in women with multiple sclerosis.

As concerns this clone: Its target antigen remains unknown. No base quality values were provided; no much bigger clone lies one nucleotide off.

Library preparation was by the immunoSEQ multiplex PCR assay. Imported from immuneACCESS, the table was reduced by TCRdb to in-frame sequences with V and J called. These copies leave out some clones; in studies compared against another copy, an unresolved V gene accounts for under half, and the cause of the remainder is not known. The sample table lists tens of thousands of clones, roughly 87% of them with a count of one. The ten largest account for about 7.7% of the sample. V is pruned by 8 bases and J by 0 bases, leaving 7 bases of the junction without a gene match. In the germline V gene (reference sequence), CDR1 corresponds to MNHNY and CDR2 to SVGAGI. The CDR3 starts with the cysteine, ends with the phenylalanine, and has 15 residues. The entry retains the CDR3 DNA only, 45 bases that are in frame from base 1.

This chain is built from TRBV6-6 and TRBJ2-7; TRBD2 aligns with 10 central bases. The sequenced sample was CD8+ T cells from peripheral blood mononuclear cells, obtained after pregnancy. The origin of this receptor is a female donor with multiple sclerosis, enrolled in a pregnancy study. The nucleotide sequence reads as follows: TGTGCCAGCCAGGTTAGCGGGGGGAGCTCCTACGAGCAGTACTTC. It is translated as CASQVSGGSSYEQYF.